This record concerns one TCR beta chain sequence. Its matching antigen is unknown. Produced via immunoSEQ multiplex PCR; TCRdb's table is partial and in-frame only. Of 950,000 to 1,100,000 clones listed, more than 65% are singletons. The data belong to a study of shared clonotypes between healthy human individuals. Study-level points and caveats: At large depth, rarefaction still showed sorted-subset sequencing to be incomplete. Among the subsets, naive ones generally showed larger estimated richness than memory ones.

The CDR3 extends over 16 amino acids. CDR1 and CDR2 (germline): SGHRS, YFSETQ. Trimming removed 10 bases at V and 2 bases at J, with 23 bases between. Material for sequencing was memory CD4+ T cells sorted from blood. The sample's subset: CD45RA-negative fraction. The V gene is TRBV5-1, the J gene TRBJ2-3, with a weak D call TRBD2 (6 bases). This receptor was obtained from a man younger than 35 in good health. The CDR3 DNA sequence: TGCGCCTCACATCGGCAGAGCGGGCTTCCCACAGATACGCAGTATTTT. Amino acid sequence: CASHRQSGLPTDTQYF.